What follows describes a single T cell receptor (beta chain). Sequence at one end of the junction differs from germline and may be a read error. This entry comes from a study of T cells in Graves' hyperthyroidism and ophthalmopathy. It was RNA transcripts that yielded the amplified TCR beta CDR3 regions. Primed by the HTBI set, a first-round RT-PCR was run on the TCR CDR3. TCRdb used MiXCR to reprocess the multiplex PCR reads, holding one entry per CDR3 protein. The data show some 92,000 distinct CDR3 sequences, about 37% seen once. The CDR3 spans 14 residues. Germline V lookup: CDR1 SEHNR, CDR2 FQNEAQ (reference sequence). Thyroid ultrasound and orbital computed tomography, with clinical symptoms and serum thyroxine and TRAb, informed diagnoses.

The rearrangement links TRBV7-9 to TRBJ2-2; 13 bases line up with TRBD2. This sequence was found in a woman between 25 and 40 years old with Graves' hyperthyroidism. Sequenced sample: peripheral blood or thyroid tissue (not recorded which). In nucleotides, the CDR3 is TGCGCCAGCACCGGGACTAGCGGGATCGGAGAGCTGTTTTTT. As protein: CASTGTSGIGELFF.